The 27 T cell receptor beta chains reported below all come from one sample, sequenced in a study of T cells in Graves' hyperthyroidism and ophthalmopathy (dated by TCRdb to the late 2010s). The library was generated by multiplex PCR. The instrument was an Illumina HiSeq 2000. Amplification of TCR beta CDR3 regions was carried out from RNA transcripts. A first-round RT-PCR of the TCR CDR3 used the HTBI primer set with the Qiagen OneStep RT-PCR kit. The public reads were run again by TCRdb, first through fastp at Q25 and then through MiXCR, and only productive beta chains were kept. Rows with a matching CDR3 protein are joined into one entry that keeps the most common DNA and genes. The sample records just under 750,000 distinct CDR3 sequences, approximately 40% of which are singletons. Around 30% of the sample lies in the top ten. The sample taken for sequencing was blood. These receptor sequences come from a middle-aged woman with Graves' hyperthyroidism.

On this clonotype itself: A clone one base away is much larger, so this may be a read error. This rearrangement joins TRBV13 to TRBJ1-2, with a possible D match to TRBD1 (5 bases). The CDR3 extends over 13 amino acids. The germline CDR1 and CDR2 sequences are PRHDT and FYEKMQ (reference sequence). Trimming stripped 5 bases from V and 6 bases from J, with 13 bases between. CDR3 loop: CASSRDVNHGYTF. Written as DNA, the CDR3 is TGTGCCAGCAGCCGGGACGTGAACCATGGCTACACCTTC.

CDR3 coding DNA: TGCAGTGCTAGCGGGGGGGCCAGTGAGCAGTTCTTC. Translating gives CSASGGASEQFF. The V and J genes are TRBV20-1 and TRBJ2-5, with 8 bases identical to TRBD2. The DNA end favors TRBJ2-1, so the J call may be wrong. This CDR3 has 12 amino acids. Per germline, CDR1 DFQATT and CDR2 SNEGSKA (reference sequence).

This clonotype was detected only a few times. The V and J genes are TRBV7-9 and TRBJ2-7; a possible D gene is TRBD1 (6 bases). The V end lost 2 bases, the J end lost 4 bases, and 18 bases lay between the germline ends. In germline, CDR1 is SEHNR, CDR2 FQNEAQ (reference sequence). The CDR3 covers 16 residues. CDR3 sequence (DNA): TGTGCCAGCAGCTTAAATTCCCAGGGGTTCGCGTACGAGCAGTACTTC. Amino acid sequence: CASSLNSQGFAYEQYF.

There are a few counts of this clonotype. The chain combines TRBV19 with TRBJ1-1, with 9 bases lining up with TRBD1. Germline loops: CDR1 LNHDA, CDR2 SQIVND (reference sequence). CDR3 size: 13 residues. CDR3: CGTGANMNTEAFF. CDR3 nucleotides: TGTGGGACAGGGGCTAACATGAACACTGAAGCTTTCTTT.

Written as DNA, the CDR3 is TGTGCCTGGAGTGGAAACTATGGCTACACCTTC. Amino acids: CAWSGNYGYTF. The chain carries TRBV19 and TRBJ1-2; no reliable D call. From germline, CDR1 is LNHDA and CDR2 SQIVND (reference sequence). The ends were cut back, 11 bases at V and 2 bases at J, with 9 bases in the middle. The CDR3 runs to 11 residues.

This clonotype turned up a few times. This chain uses TRBV12-3 or TRBV12-4 with TRBJ2-3, with TRBD1 as a possible D gene (5 bases). This CDR3 contains 13 residues. V lost 7 bases to trimming and J lost 0 bases, with 8 bases between them. The CDR3 DNA is TGTGCCAGCATCTCAGGGAGCACAGATACGCAGTATTTT. Translating gives CASISGSTDTQYF.

The V call is TRBV5-1, the J call TRBJ2-2; 9 bases match TRBD2. The length of the CDR3 is 16 residues. The V and J ends lost 3 bases and 7 bases, in that order; junction bases with no gene match: 10. Germline V gene sequence: CDR1 SGHRS, CDR2 YFSETQ. The CDR3 region has the DNA TGCGCCAGCAGCTCTAAGCGGGGGGTTGTTGGCGGGGAGCTGTTTTTT. It is translated as CASSSKRGVVGGELFF.

On this clonotype: A read error may be the cause here, since a much bigger clone is one base away. This chain uses TRBV7-2 with TRBJ1-1; D uncertain. Germline-derived CDR1 and CDR2 are SGHTA and FQGNSA. This CDR3 is built from 17 residues. V was pared by 4 bases and J by 6 bases, with 24 bases between. The chain's CDR3 is CASSSLSSRITSAEAFF. CDR3 coding DNA: TGTGCCAGCAGCTCCCTCAGTTCGCGGATTACTAGCGCTGAAGCTTTCTTT.

This clonotype occurred many times. V usage is TRBV29-1 and J usage is TRBJ2-7; TRBD1 or TRBD2 may be the D gene (7 bases each). CDR3 length: 13 residues. Germline CDR1 and CDR2: SQVTM and ANQGSEA. With 6 bases removed from V and 5 bases from J, the gap between germline ends came to 17 bases. CDR3 bases: TGCAGCGTAGACAGGGAGGGGGGCCACGAGCAGTACTTC. Protein: CSVDREGGHEQYF.

This clonotype was counted only a few times. J is TRBJ1-4 and V is TRBV12-5; D remains unclear. CDR3 size: 16 residues. V gave up 4 bases and J gave up 2 bases, with 14 bases separating them. Germline CDR1 reads LGHNT; CDR2 reads FRNRAP. The CDR3 bases are TGTGCTAGTGGTTACGTCGAGGCGGAGACTAATGAAAAACTGTTTTTT. This encodes CASGYVEAETNEKLFF.

In its sample, this clonotype was seen once. The chain employs TRBV7-9 and TRBJ1-1; 10 bases are shared with TRBD1. The CDR3 runs 16 residues. V was clipped by 3 bases and J by 5 bases; unmatched bases: 9. Germline V gives CDR1 SEHNR, CDR2 FQNEAQ (reference sequence). In DNA, the CDR3 is TGTGCCAGCAGCTTGGCCGGGGACAGGGGAATAACTGAAGCTTTCTTT. Translated: CASSLAGDRGITEAFF. The whole variable domain, filled in from reference TRBV7-9 and TRBJ1-1, reads DTGVSQNPRHKITKRGQNVTFRCDPISEHNRLYWYRQTLGQGPEFLTYFQNEAQLEKSRLLSDRFSAERPKGSFSTLEIQRTEQGDSAMYLCASSLAGDRGITEAFFGQGTRLTVV.

Comment on this clonotype: A read error may account for a junction end that differs from germline. The chain is built from TRBV7-3 and TRBJ1-2; perhaps TRBD1 as D (5 bases). Germline CDR1 reads SGHTA; CDR2 reads FQGTGA. This CDR3 is 14 amino acids long. The CDR3 sequence: CASSLTGDSYGYAF. DNA for the CDR3: TGTGCCAGCAGCCTAACGGGGGACTCCTATGGCTACGCCTTC.

This clonotype was observed at least ten times. The chain has TRBV2 and TRBJ1-1; TRBD1 is a possible D gene (6 bases). The CDR3 sequence is 12 residues long. Germline V lookup: CDR1 SNHLY, CDR2 FYNNEI. Trimming removed 6 bases at V and 11 bases at J, with 16 bases between. CDR3 residues: CASSEDSPDAFF. CDR3 nucleotide sequence: TGTGCCAGCAGCGAGGACAGTCCCGATGCTTTCTTT.

With regard to this clonotype: A read error is possible here, since a much larger clone lies one base away. The gene calls are TRBV20-1 and TRBJ1-5, with D tentatively TRBD1 (5 bases). Trimming removed 5 bases from V and 0 bases from J, with 20 bases in between. This CDR3 is built from 17 residues. From germline, CDR1 is DFQATT and CDR2 SNEGSKA (reference sequence). CDR3 loop: CSAPQGIGQASNQPQHF. In nucleotides, the CDR3 is TGCAGTGCTCCCCAGGGAATCGGCCAGGCTAGCAATCAGCCCCAGCATTTT.

This chain connects TRBV4-1 to TRBJ1-2; D call uncertain. Trimming pared 1 base from V and 8 bases from J, leaving 14 bases between. Germline lookup yields CDR1 MGHRA and CDR2 YSYEKL. This CDR3 contains 14 residues. The CDR3 sequence: CASSQAGLRWGYTF. CDR3 nucleotide sequence: TGCGCCAGCAGCCAAGCCGGGCTCCGGTGGGGCTACACCTTC.

The V gene is TRBV6-2 or TRBV6-3, the J gene TRBJ2-2; D may be TRBD1 (5 bases). The CDR3 runs 13 residues. With 5 bases removed from V and 9 bases from J, the gap between germline ends came to 13 bases. Germline CDR1 reads MNHEY; CDR2 reads SVGEGT. In DNA form, the CDR3 reads TGTGCCAGCAGTCTTGACAGAGAAAGGGAGCTGTTTTTT. The encoded protein is CASSLDRERELFF.

The chain joins TRBV7-2 to TRBJ1-2, with 9 bases matching TRBD1. There are 15 residues in the CDR3. After removal of 1 base from V and 8 bases from J, the junction contained 8 bases not matched to a gene. CDR1 and CDR2 (germline): SGHTA, FQGNSA. The DNA of the CDR3 is TGTGCCAGCAGCTTAGGGGGCGGGACAGGGAACGGCTACACCTTC. Protein: CASSLGGGTGNGYTF.

This chain connects TRBV10-3 to TRBJ2-6; D is uncertain. Germline values: CDR1 ENHRY, CDR2 SYGVKD. This CDR3 comprises 14 residues. The CDR3 nucleotides are TGTGCTACTCCCCCTTTCTCTGGGGCCAACGTCCTGACTTTC. It specifies CATPPFSGANVLTF.

This clonotype was seen at least ten times. V is TRBV10-3 and J is TRBJ1-5, with TRBD1 identical over 9 bases. The germline V gene encodes CDR1 ENHRY and CDR2 SYGVKD. V gave up 4 bases and J gave up 6 bases; unmatched junction bases: 7. The length of the CDR3 is 15 residues. Written as DNA, the CDR3 is TGTGCCATCAGTGCCAACAGGGGGCAGGGTCAGCCCCAGCATTTT. It encodes CAISANRGQGQPQHF.

J is TRBJ2-3 and V is TRBV5-5; D is unclear. The CDR3 loop spans 15 amino acids. Trimming removed 4 bases at V and 0 bases at J, with 12 bases between. The germline gives CDR1 SGHKS, CDR2 YYEKEE (reference sequence). For the CDR3, the DNA is TGTGCCAGCAGCACGGGCGGCCTTAGCACAGATACGCAGTATTTT. Residues: CASSTGGLSTDTQYF.

This clonotype was picked up many times. V gene TRBV10-1 combines with J gene TRBJ2-2, with unresolved D. Trimming removed 0 bases from V and 8 bases from J, with 4 bases in between. The CDR3 is made up of 12 amino acids. The germline V gene encodes CDR1 WNHNN and CDR2 SYGVQD (reference sequence). In DNA form, the CDR3 reads TGCGCCAGCAGTGAGTCGGAAGGGGAGCTGTTTTTT. As protein: CASSESEGELFF.

This clonotype was counted between two and nine times. V is TRBV6-2 or TRBV6-3 and J is TRBJ1-5; TRBD1 agrees at 9 bases. The CDR3 extends over 14 amino acids. V was clipped by 5 bases and J by 5 bases; unmatched bases: 4. From germline, CDR1 is MNHEY and CDR2 SVGEGT. The CDR3 loop reads CASSKTGGDQPQHF. CDR3 DNA: TGTGCCAGCAGTAAAACAGGGGGCGATCAGCCCCAGCATTTT.

There are many counts of this clonotype. The chain has TRBV10-3 and TRBJ1-1, with 7 bases aligning to TRBD1. Germline-derived CDR1 and CDR2 are ENHRY and SYGVKD. Trimming cost V 5 bases and J 4 bases; bases outside gene matches: 7. The CDR3 contains 14 residues. This CDR3 reads CAISPQGRGTEAFF. DNA for the CDR3: TGTGCCATCAGTCCACAGGGGAGGGGCACTGAAGCTTTCTTT.

This clonotype has just a few counts. The J gene is TRBJ2-7, the V gene TRBV12-3 or TRBV12-4; D is undetermined. The CDR3 has 13 residues. Trimming removed 8 bases at V and 4 bases at J, with 15 bases between. For the CDR3, the DNA is TGTGCCAGCTCCCAAGGTTCGTGGTACGAGCAGTACTTC. The encoded protein is CASSQGSWYEQYF.

This clonotype was picked up a small number of times. This may be a read error, as it is one base from a much larger clone. The rearrangement links TRBV20-1 to TRBJ2-7; D not certain. The CDR3 runs 12 residues. Germline values: CDR1 DFQATT, CDR2 SNEGSKA (reference sequence). V was shortened by 4 bases and J by 5 bases, with 12 bases between the two germline ends. CDR3 nucleotide sequence: TGCAGTGCTACCGGTGAGCTGAACGAGCAGTACTTC. Protein sequence: CSATGELNEQYF.

This clonotype was found a few times. The DNA of the CDR3 is TGTGCCAGCAGCCCCCGGGCTCCCTCGGAACAAAATGAGCAGTTCTTC. As protein: CASSPRAPSEQNEQFF. The chain has TRBV7-9 and TRBJ2-7, with unresolved D. The DNA matches TRBJ2-1 better at its end, which makes the J call doubtful. The CDR3 spans 16 residues. From germline, CDR1 is SEHNR and CDR2 FQNEAQ (reference sequence).

This clonotype was found many times. The rearrangement links TRBV29-1 to TRBJ2-7; 9 bases line up with TRBD1. CDR1 and CDR2 (germline): SQVTM, ANQGSEA. The CDR3 is made up of 14 amino acids. Germline trimming cut 5 bases from V and 5 bases from J; bases unmatched to any gene: 10. The CDR3 DNA reads TGCAGCGTTTTCACCGGGACAGGGAAAGACGAGCAGTACTTC. This sequence encodes CSVFTGTGKDEQYF.